Presented here are 30 T cell receptor beta chains from one specimen sequenced in a study of T cell repertoires in cytomegalovirus infection. TCRdb reanalysed the reads using MiXCR and keeps one entry per CDR3 protein. The sample comprises 490,000 or so distinct CDR3 sequences, approximately 10% of which are singletons, and roughly 10% rests with the top ten. The sequenced material came from PBMCs. These receptors were obtained from a human donor in good health (CMV status not recorded). Some clones in this sample may be carry-over from other donors' samples.

Ten or more counts support this clonotype. The rearrangement uses TRBV11-2 and TRBJ2-2, with D uncertain. V gave up 5 bases and J gave up 3 bases, with 13 bases separating them. The CDR3 spans 15 residues. CDR1 and CDR2 (germline): SGHAT, FQNNGV. CDR3 amino acids: CASSPTQQHTGELFF. The CDR3 DNA follows: TGTGCCAGCAGCCCTACACAACAACACACCGGGGAGCTGTTTTTT.

This clonotype has only a few counts. V and J are TRBV20-1 and TRBJ2-3; possibly TRBD2 for D (6 bases). Looked up from germline, CDR1 is DFQATT and CDR2 is SNEGSKA (reference sequence). The CDR3 loop spans 15 amino acids. The germline V and J ends were trimmed by 0 bases and 1 base, with 11 bases remaining between them. In nucleotides, the CDR3 is TGCAGTGCTAGAGAGCTAGCGAGGGGCACAGATACGCAGTATTTT. Translating it yields CSARELARGTDTQYF.

This clonotype was observed at least ten times. The V call is TRBV7-2, the J call TRBJ1-6, with a possible D match to TRBD1 (5 bases). V gave up 4 bases and J gave up 14 bases, with 18 bases separating them. The CDR3 has 14 residues. CDR1 is SGHTA, CDR2 FQGNSA, per germline. The CDR3 here is CASSSGRTWGALHF. The DNA for the CDR3 is TGTGCCAGCAGCTCGGGACGGACCTGGGGGGCCCTCCACTTT.

On this clonotype itself: A junction end diverges from the germline sequence, so it may reflect a read error. The chain has TRBV4-1 and TRBJ2-3; 9 bases align to TRBD2. Germline CDR1 is MGHRA and CDR2 is YSYEKL. The length of the CDR3 is 17 residues. The CDR3 spells CASSQGSGGRGTDTQYF. In nucleotides, the CDR3 is TGTGCCAGCAGCCAAGGGTCTGGCGGGAGGGGGACAGATACGCAGTATTTT.

This clonotype was picked up a small number of times. This chain joins TRBV7-9 and TRBJ1-3; D ambiguous. There are 11 residues in the CDR3. V was cut by 1 base and J by 8 bases, with 3 bases left in between. CDR1 and CDR2 (germline): SEHNR, FQNEAQ (reference sequence). CDR3 sequence reads: CASSLEYTIYF. The DNA for the CDR3 is TGTGCCAGCAGCTTAGAATACACCATATATTTT.

This clonotype showed up just a few times. The chain employs TRBV4-1 and TRBJ2-3, with 8 bases matching TRBD2. Trimming removed 0 bases from V and 0 bases from J; junction bases left unmatched: 11. Per the germline V gene, CDR1 is MGHRA and CDR2 is YSYEKL. The length of the CDR3 is 19 residues. The CDR3 protein is CASSQDKSEAGASTDTQYF. CDR3 DNA sequence: TGCGCCAGCAGCCAAGATAAGTCGGAAGCGGGAGCGAGCACAGATACGCAGTATTTT.

The sample holds many counts of this clonotype. The chain joins TRBV5-1 to TRBJ2-1, with D hard to call. The CDR3 is 15 amino acids. In germline, CDR1 is SGHRS, CDR2 YFSETQ. Deletions cut 0 bases from V and 4 bases from J, with 11 bases between. CDR3 nucleotides: TGCGCCAGCAGCTTGGCTATGGAGAGGTACAATGAGCAGTTCTTC. This codes for CASSLAMERYNEQFF.

This clonotype occurred a few times. The chain recombines TRBV10-3 with TRBJ1-2; TRBD1 matches 9 bases. The CDR3 extends over 14 amino acids. Unmatched junction bases numbered 9, after V lost 7 bases and J lost 6 bases. CDR1 ENHRY and CDR2 SYGVKD come from the germline V gene. CDR3 amino acids: CAINPGTGLNGYTF. The CDR3 DNA reads as TGTGCCATCAACCCCGGGACAGGGTTGAATGGCTACACCTTC.

The table lists this clonotype with many counts. The rearrangement links TRBV11-2 to TRBJ1-5; weak D call: TRBD1 (6 bases). CDR1 and CDR2 from the germline V gene are SGHAT and FQNNGV. The CDR3 sequence is 14 residues long. V was clipped by 5 bases and J by 5 bases, with 13 bases between them. The CDR3 loop reads CASSLDRRYQPQHF. Written as DNA, the CDR3 is TGTGCCAGCAGCCTCGACAGGAGGTATCAGCCCCAGCATTTT.

The V gene is TRBV29-1, the J gene TRBJ2-1, with a tentative D call TRBD2 (7 bases). The V gene's germline CDR1 is SQVTM and CDR2 ANQGSEA. V was cut by 5 bases and J by 2 bases, with 13 bases left in between. The CDR3 sequence is 14 residues long. The CDR3 region is CSVLGAGAYNEQFF. DNA for the CDR3: TGCAGCGTTCTGGGGGCGGGGGCCTACAATGAGCAGTTCTTC.

At least ten counts were recorded for this clonotype. V usage is TRBV12-3 or TRBV12-4 and J usage is TRBJ1-1, with 9 bases matching TRBD1. The ends lost 9 bases at V and 6 bases at J; junction bases unmatched: 14. CDR3 length equals 15 residues. Written as DNA, the CDR3 is TGTGCCAGTCGACAGGGGGGCCGATTGGTCGCTGAAGCTTTCTTT. Its protein product is CASRQGGRLVAEAFF.

The table lists this clonotype with many counts. The chain has TRBV28 and TRBJ2-2; maybe TRBD2 (6 bases). With 7 bases removed from V and 7 bases from J, the gap between germline ends came to 25 bases. The germline CDR1 and CDR2 sequences are MDHEN and SYDVKM. The CDR3 is 17 residues long. CDR3 in amino acids: CASTYLWRDLFGGELFF. The CDR3 coding sequence is TGTGCCAGCACCTACTTATGGCGGGACCTCTTTGGCGGGGAGCTGTTTTTT.

The rearrangement joins TRBV19 to TRBJ2-2; TRBD2 matches at 10 bases. CDR3 size: 15 residues. Germline V gene data show CDR1 as LNHDA and CDR2 as SQIVND (reference sequence). V dropped 9 bases and J dropped 5; count of bases not matched to a gene: 9. The CDR3 region has the DNA TGTGCCAGCATTCCTAGCGGGGGAGGGACCGGGGAGCTGTTTTTT. Its translation is CASIPSGGGTGELFF.

This clonotype was found many times. The chain has TRBV7-8 and TRBJ2-7, with 10 bases aligning to TRBD2. CDR1 SGHVS and CDR2 FQNEAQ come from the germline V gene. CDR3 length: 16 amino acids. J lost 0 bases, V lost 5 bases, and 7 bases had no gene match. DNA for the CDR3: TGTGCCAGCAGCCTCCTAGCGGGGGCTTACTCCTACGAGCAGTACTTC. Its translation is CASSLLAGAYSYEQYF.

This clonotype was counted ten times or more. The chain links TRBV29-1 to TRBJ1-1; D is ambiguous. The V end lost 7 bases, the J end lost 0 bases, and 18 bases lay between the germline ends. Germline CDR1 reads SQVTM; CDR2 reads ANQGSEA. This CDR3 is 15 amino acids long. The CDR3 here is CSAHYGSTLNTEAFF. The CDR3 DNA sequence: TGCAGCGCTCATTACGGGTCGACTTTGAACACTGAAGCTTTCTTT.

This clonotype has a count of ten or more. This chain joins TRBV28 and TRBJ1-2; 8 positions agree with TRBD1. Germline V gene sequence: CDR1 MDHEN, CDR2 SYDVKM. The CDR3 spans 14 residues. Trimming removed 6 bases from V and 2 bases from J; junction bases left unmatched: 5. CDR3 DNA: TGTGCCAGCAGCCGACAGGGGAGGAACTATGGCTACACCTTC. It yields the protein CASSRQGRNYGYTF.

In its sample, this clonotype was seen many times. The gene calls are TRBV7-2 and TRBJ2-5; D is undetermined. The germline V gene has CDR1 SGHTA and CDR2 FQGNSA. The CDR3 is 12 residues long. V was clipped by 4 bases and J by 5 bases, with 8 bases between them. DNA for the CDR3: TGTGCCAGCAGCTCCCATAGGGAGACCCAGTACTTC. This gives the protein CASSSHRETQYF.

The sample holds one count of this clonotype. V gene TRBV6-6 combines with J gene TRBJ2-5, with 12 nucleotides matching TRBD2. Germline V gene lookup returns CDR1 MNHNY and CDR2 SVGAGI (reference sequence). This CDR3 comprises 15 residues. J gave up 3 bases and V 6 bases, and 5 bases lay outside the gene matches. CDR3 loop: CASRNRLAGEETQYF. The DNA of the CDR3 is TGTGCCAGCAGAAATAGACTAGCGGGGGAAGAGACCCAGTACTTC.

This clonotype was seen at least ten times. The CDR3, as DNA: TGTGCCAGCAGCTGGGTAGGGGGCTCCTACAATGAGCAGTTCTTC. As protein: CASSWVGGSYNEQFF. The J gene is TRBJ2-1, the V gene TRBV5-6, with D possibly being TRBD1 (6 bases). The ends were cut back, 3 bases at V and 0 bases at J, with 10 bases in the middle. The CDR3 has 15 residues. Germline V CDR1 and CDR2: SGHDT, YYEEEE.

The chain carries TRBV28 and TRBJ2-2; D is undetermined. CDR1 is MDHEN and CDR2 is SYDVKM in the germline V gene. V gave up 5 bases and J gave up 7 bases, with 11 bases separating them. The CDR3 sequence is 13 residues long. CDR3 amino acids: CASSDQKNGELFF. CDR3 bases: TGTGCCAGCAGTGACCAAAAGAACGGGGAGCTGTTTTTT.

This clonotype was observed many times. This chain connects TRBV12-3 or TRBV12-4 to TRBJ2-1; TRBD2 agrees at 10 bases. J lost 2 bases, V lost 5 bases, and 3 bases had no gene match. This CDR3 comprises 15 residues. For the CDR3, the DNA is TGTGCCAGCAGTGAGCGGGAGGGACCCTACAATGAGCAGTTCTTC. Protein: CASSEREGPYNEQFF.

This clonotype was seen ten or more times. This chain links TRBV7-2 with TRBJ2-7; D uncertain. Germline CDR1 is SGHTA and CDR2 is FQGNSA. The V end lost 0 bases, the J end lost 5 bases, and 17 bases lay between the germline ends. The CDR3 spans 16 residues. In nucleotides, the CDR3 is TGTGCCAGCAGCTTAGCCATGACTTCTATTAGGAACGAGCAGTACTTC. Translation: CASSLAMTSIRNEQYF.

This clonotype showed up many times. The chain recombines TRBV5-1 with TRBJ2-1, with D perhaps TRBD1 (5 bases). Germline CDR1 SGHRS, CDR2 YFSETQ. CDR3 length: 15 amino acids. V gave up 3 bases and J gave up 7 bases, with 17 bases separating them. The chain's CDR3 is CASSYLSGMRNEQFF. In DNA, the CDR3 is TGCGCCAGCAGCTACCTTTCAGGGATGAGAAATGAGCAGTTCTTC. The full variable domain, its missing parts supplied by reference TRBV5-1 and TRBJ2-1, is KAGVTQTPRYLIKTRGQQVTLSCSPISGHRSVSWYQQTPGQGLQFLFEYFSETQRNKGNFPGRFSGRQFSNSRSEMNVSTLELGDSALYLCASSYLSGMRNEQFFGPGTRLTVL.

This clonotype appeared many times. The genes are TRBV11-2 and TRBJ2-7, with 9 positions matching TRBD2. The CDR3 is 17 residues long. Trimming cost V 5 bases and J 3 bases; bases outside gene matches: 14. Germline loops: CDR1 SGHAT, CDR2 FQNNGV. The CDR3 sequence is CASSRGGVAGVFYEQYF. The CDR3 DNA is TGTGCCAGCAGCCGGGGGGGAGTAGCGGGAGTGTTCTACGAGCAGTACTTC.

This clonotype was seen many times. The chain joins TRBV4-2 to TRBJ2-3, with 10 bases aligning to TRBD2. The CDR3 is 16 amino acids. V lost 1 base and J lost 5; bases outside the gene matches: 6. CDR1 and CDR2 from the germline V gene are LGHNA and YNFKEQ. The CDR3 bases are TGTGCCAGCAGCCAAGGAGCGGGGGGGCAAGGAGATACGCAGTATTTT. Amino acids: CASSQGAGGQGDTQYF.

This clonotype was picked up many times. The chain's CDR3 is CSASGTRSYNEQFF. As DNA, the CDR3 is TGCAGTGCTAGCGGGACTCGCTCCTACAATGAGCAGTTCTTC. The chain has TRBV20-1 and TRBJ2-1, with D perhaps TRBD2 (6 bases). In germline, CDR1 is DFQATT, CDR2 SNEGSKA (reference sequence). V dropped 3 bases and J dropped 0 bases, with 9 bases sitting between them. The CDR3 totals 14 residues.

This clonotype has more than one count but fewer than ten. This chain links TRBV19 with TRBJ2-3; no reliable D call. The germline V gene has CDR1 LNHDA and CDR2 SQIVND (reference sequence). The CDR3 contains 15 residues. The germline V and J ends were trimmed by 5 bases and 6 bases, with 18 bases remaining between them. This chain's CDR3 is CASSPLGSPGDTQYF. CDR3 nucleotides: TGTGCCAGTAGTCCCCTAGGGTCCCCCGGGGATACGCAGTATTTT.

The sample holds a few counts of this clonotype. The rearrangement links TRBV13 to TRBJ1-3; 12 bases map to TRBD1. V shed 4 bases, J shed 3 bases, and the junction held 7 bases outside the gene matches. Germline values: CDR1 PRHDT, CDR2 FYEKMQ (reference sequence). The CDR3 is 17 residues long. In nucleotides, the CDR3 is TGTGCCAGCAGCTCCAGCCGGGACAGGGGGCTTGGAAACACCATATATTTT. It translates to CASSSSRDRGLGNTIYF.

In this sample, this clonotype turned up many times. The chain recombines TRBV4-1 with TRBJ2-2, with a weak D call TRBD2 (6 bases). Germline CDR1 is MGHRA and CDR2 is YSYEKL. V gave up 0 bases and J gave up 4 bases, with 21 bases separating them. This CDR3 has 19 residues. The CDR3 sequence: CASSQEGSAGSRSTGELFF. The CDR3 region has the DNA TGCGCCAGCAGCCAAGAAGGGTCGGCGGGGTCCCGGAGCACCGGGGAGCTGTTTTTT.

This clonotype turned up a few times. V is TRBV10-3 and J is TRBJ2-7; 7 bases match TRBD1. The CDR3 extends over 12 amino acids. The ends lost 6 bases at V and 4 bases at J; junction bases unmatched: 3. Looked up from germline, CDR1 is ENHRY and CDR2 is SYGVKD. This CDR3 is CAISPTGYEQYF. The CDR3 DNA reads TGTGCCATCAGCCCGACAGGGTACGAGCAGTACTTC.